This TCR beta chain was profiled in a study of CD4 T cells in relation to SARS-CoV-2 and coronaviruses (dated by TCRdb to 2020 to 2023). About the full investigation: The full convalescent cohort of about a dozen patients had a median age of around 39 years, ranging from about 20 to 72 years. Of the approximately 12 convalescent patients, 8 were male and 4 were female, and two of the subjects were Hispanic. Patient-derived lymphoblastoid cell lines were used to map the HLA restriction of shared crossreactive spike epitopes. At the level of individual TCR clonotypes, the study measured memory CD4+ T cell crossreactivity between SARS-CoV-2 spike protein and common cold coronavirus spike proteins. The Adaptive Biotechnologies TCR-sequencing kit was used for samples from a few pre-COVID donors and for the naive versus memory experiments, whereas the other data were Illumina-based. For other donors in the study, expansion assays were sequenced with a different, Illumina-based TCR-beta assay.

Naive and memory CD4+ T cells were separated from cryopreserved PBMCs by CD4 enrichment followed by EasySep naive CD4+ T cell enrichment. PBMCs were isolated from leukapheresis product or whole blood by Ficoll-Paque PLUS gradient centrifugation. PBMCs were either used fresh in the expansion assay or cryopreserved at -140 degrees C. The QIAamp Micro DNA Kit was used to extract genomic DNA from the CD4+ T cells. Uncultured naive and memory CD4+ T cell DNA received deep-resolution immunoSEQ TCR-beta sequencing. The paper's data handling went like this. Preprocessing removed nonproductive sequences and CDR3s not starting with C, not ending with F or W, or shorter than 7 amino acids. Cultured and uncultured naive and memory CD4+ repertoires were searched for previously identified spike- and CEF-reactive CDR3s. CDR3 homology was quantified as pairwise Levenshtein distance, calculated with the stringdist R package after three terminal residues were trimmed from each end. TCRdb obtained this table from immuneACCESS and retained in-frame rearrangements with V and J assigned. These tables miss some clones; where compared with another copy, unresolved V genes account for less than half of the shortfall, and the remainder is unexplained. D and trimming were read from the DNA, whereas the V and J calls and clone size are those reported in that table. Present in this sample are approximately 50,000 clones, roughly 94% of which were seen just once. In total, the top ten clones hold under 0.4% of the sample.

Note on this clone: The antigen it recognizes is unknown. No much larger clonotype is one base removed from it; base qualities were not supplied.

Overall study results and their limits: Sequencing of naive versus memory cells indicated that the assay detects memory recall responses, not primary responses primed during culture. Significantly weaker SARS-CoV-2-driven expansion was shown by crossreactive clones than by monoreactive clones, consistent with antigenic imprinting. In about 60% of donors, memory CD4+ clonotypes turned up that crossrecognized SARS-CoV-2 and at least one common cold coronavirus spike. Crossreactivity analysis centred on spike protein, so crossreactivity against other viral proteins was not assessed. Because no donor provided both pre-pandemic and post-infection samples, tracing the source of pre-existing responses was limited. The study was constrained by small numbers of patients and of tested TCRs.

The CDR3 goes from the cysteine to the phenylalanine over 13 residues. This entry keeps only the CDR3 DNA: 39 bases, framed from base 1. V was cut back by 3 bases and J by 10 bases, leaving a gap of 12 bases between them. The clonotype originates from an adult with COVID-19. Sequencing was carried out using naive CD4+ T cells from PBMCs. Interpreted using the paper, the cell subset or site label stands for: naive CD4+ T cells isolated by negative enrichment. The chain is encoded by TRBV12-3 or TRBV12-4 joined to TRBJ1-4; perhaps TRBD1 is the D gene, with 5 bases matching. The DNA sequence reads TGTGCCAGCAGTTTGGGGGGAGATGGAAAACTGTTTTTT. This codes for CASSLGGDGKLFF.